The 5 T cell receptor beta chains given below trace back to one sample, sequenced in a study of identical twins. TCRdb re-derived calls from the 5' RACE reads in MiXCR, one entry per CDR3 protein. The sample carries roughly 690,000 distinct CDR3 sequences, around 21% recorded once. In addition, the sample was reused for a study of T cells expressing NK-cell markers.

Sequencing input: PBMCs. The receptors derive from a woman under 30 in good health.

This clonotype showed up many times. The V gene is TRBV7-6, the J gene TRBJ1-6; 7 nucleotides agree with TRBD1. The CDR3 sequence is 14 residues long. V shed 3 bases and J 7 bases; nucleotides not matched to a gene: 3. Per germline, CDR1 SGHVS and CDR2 FNYEAQ. CDR3 in amino acids: CASSLGQTNSPLHF. CDR3 in DNA: TGTGCCAGCAGCTTGGGACAGACAAATTCACCCCTCCACTTT.

This clonotype was observed many times. The chain recombines TRBV6-1 with TRBJ1-5; the match to TRBD1 covers 8 bases. The CDR3 contains 14 residues. Germline values: CDR1 MNHNS, CDR2 SASEGT. V gave up 6 bases and J gave up 3 bases; unmatched junction bases: 4. The CDR3: CASRGQGANQPQHF. In DNA form, the CDR3 reads TGTGCCAGCAGAGGACAGGGAGCCAATCAGCCCCAGCATTTT.

This chain links TRBV12-3 or TRBV12-4 with TRBJ2-1, with 11 nucleotides matching TRBD2. The CDR3 sequence is 16 residues long. J lost 8 bases, V lost 0 bases, and 6 bases had no gene match. The CDR3 DNA is TGTGCCAGCAGTTTAGCGCTAGCGGGGGGCCGGGATGAGCAGTTCTTC. This gives the protein CASSLALAGGRDEQFF.

This sequence joins TRBV29-1 and TRBJ2-7, with D possibly matching TRBD1 (5 bases). Germline V CDR1 and CDR2: SQVTM, ANQGSEA. The CDR3 sequence is 13 residues long. The V end lost 3 bases, the J end lost 3 bases, and 12 bases lay between the germline ends. The CDR3 coding sequence is TGCAGCGTTGATTCAGGGCGAGACTACGAGCAGTACTTC. This translates into CSVDSGRDYEQYF.

This chain joins TRBV11-1 and TRBJ2-1; D remains ambiguous. Germline V gene data show CDR1 as SGHAT and CDR2 as FQDESV (reference sequence). This CDR3 spans 13 amino acids. Trimming took 5 bases from V and 8 from J, leaving 13 bases between them. In DNA form, the CDR3 reads TGTGCCAGCAGCCCCCCGGCGACGTATGAGCAGTTCTTC. Amino acids: CASSPPATYEQFF.